A selection of T cell receptor beta chains follows, all from one sample in a study of T-cell memory formation after mild COVID-19. TCRdb reprocessed the 5' RACE reads with MiXCR, giving one entry per CDR3 protein. The data hold over 400,000 distinct CDR3 sequences, with about 22% observed a single time. The sample comprised PBMCs or a T cell subset sorted from them (not recorded which). These receptors all come from an adult woman who had mild COVID-19 (a few samples of this study predate the infection). Cell type and time point are not known. The CDR3 runs from the conserved cysteine through the conserved F or W. D genes are given only for firm matches. The listing skips clone size in some rows; elsewhere it reads once, few, many or a size class.

j_gene: TRBJ1-2; abundance: -; v_gene: TRBV12-3/TRBV12-4; d_gene: -; CDR3nt: TGTGCCAGCAGTTTAGTAGGGTTGCATGGCTACACCTTC; CDR3aa: CASSLVGLHGYTF
j_gene: TRBJ2-7; abundance: -; v_gene: TRBV15; d_gene: -; CDR3nt: TGTGCCACCAGCAGGACACCTGACGAGCAGTACTTC; CDR3aa: CATSRTPDEQYF
j_gene: TRBJ2-1; abundance: -; v_gene: TRBV20-1; d_gene: TRBD2; CDR3nt: TGCAGTGCCATAACTAGCGGGACTTACAATGAGCAGTTCTTC; CDR3aa: CSAITSGTYNEQFF
j_gene: TRBJ1-1; abundance: -; v_gene: TRBV6-5; d_gene: -; CDR3nt: TGTGCCAGCAGTTACTCTCACGACGGAACTGAAGCTTTCTTT; CDR3aa: CASSYSHDGTEAFF
j_gene: TRBJ2-1; abundance: -; v_gene: TRBV9; d_gene: TRBD2; CDR3nt: TGTGCCAGCAGCGTAACCCCCTTAGCGGGGGGGCAAGGTGAGCAGTTCTTC; CDR3aa: CASSVTPLAGGQGEQFF
j_gene: TRBJ2-7; abundance: -; v_gene: TRBV20-1; d_gene: -; CDR3nt: TGCAGTGCTATAAGACAGATCTACGACTACGAGCAGTACTTC; CDR3aa: CSAIRQIYDYEQYF
j_gene: TRBJ1-2; abundance: -; v_gene: TRBV10-3; d_gene: TRBD1; CDR3nt: TGTGCCATCAGTGGGGGACAGAATGCTAACTATGGCTACACCTTC; CDR3aa: CAISGGQNANYGYTF
j_gene: TRBJ2-7; abundance: -; v_gene: TRBV18; d_gene: -; CDR3nt: TGTGCCAGCTCCCCGGGGACCCGCTACGAGCAGTACTTC; CDR3aa: CASSPGTRYEQYF
j_gene: TRBJ1-5; abundance: -; v_gene: TRBV7-8; d_gene: -; CDR3nt: TGTGCCAGCAGCGCCCGCCGGACTCCGGGGGGCCAGCCCCAGCATTTT; CDR3aa: CASSARRTPGGQPQHF
j_gene: TRBJ1-3; abundance: -; v_gene: TRBV29-1; d_gene: -; CDR3nt: TGCAGCGTTGAAGGGGGCTCTGGAAACACCATATATTTT; CDR3aa: CSVEGGSGNTIYF
j_gene: TRBJ2-3; abundance: few; v_gene: TRBV19; d_gene: -; CDR3nt: TGTGCCAGTAGTCGAGATTTCCTACGTACAGATACGCAGTATTTT; CDR3aa: CASSRDFLRTDTQYF
j_gene: TRBJ2-7; abundance: -; v_gene: TRBV7-9; d_gene: -; CDR3nt: TGTGCCAGCTCAAACTCTGGGGCAGGGGTGAAGTACTTC; CDR3aa: CASSNSGAGVKYF
j_gene: TRBJ2-4; abundance: few; v_gene: TRBV27; d_gene: -; CDR3nt: TGTGCCAGCGGTGGACAGTGGCTAGCCAAAAACATTCAGTACTTC; CDR3aa: CASGGQWLAKNIQYF
j_gene: TRBJ2-3; abundance: -; v_gene: TRBV18; d_gene: TRBD1; CDR3nt: TGTGCCAGCTCACCATACGACAGGGACACAGATACGCAGTATTTT; CDR3aa: CASSPYDRDTDTQYF
j_gene: TRBJ1-1; abundance: few; v_gene: TRBV4-1; d_gene: TRBD1; CDR3nt: TGCGCCAGCAGCCAAGAGCGGACAGGGATCCCTGAAGCTTTCTTT; CDR3aa: CASSQERTGIPEAFF
j_gene: TRBJ2-5; abundance: few; v_gene: TRBV12-3/TRBV12-4; d_gene: -; CDR3nt: TGTGCCAGCAGTCGGGGGTACCAAGAGACCCAGTACTTC; CDR3aa: CASSRGYQETQYF
j_gene: TRBJ2-5; abundance: -; v_gene: TRBV20-1; d_gene: TRBD2; CDR3nt: TGCAGTGCTAGAGTTCCTGGACTAGCGGAAGAGACCCAGTACTTC; CDR3aa: CSARVPGLAEETQYF
j_gene: TRBJ2-2; abundance: few; v_gene: TRBV7-8; d_gene: TRBD2; CDR3nt: TGTGCCAGCAGCCCCCTTTCTAGCGGGCCCACCGGGGAGCTGTTTTTT; CDR3aa: CASSPLSSGPTGELFF
j_gene: TRBJ2-4; abundance: -; v_gene: TRBV7-2; d_gene: -; CDR3nt: TGTGCCAGCAGCCTGGGGTCTTGGCAGGGTGGCATTCAGTACTTC; CDR3aa: CASSLGSWQGGIQYF
j_gene: TRBJ2-5; abundance: -; v_gene: TRBV20-1; d_gene: -; CDR3nt: TGCAGTGCTAGAGGGGGCCCCCTGGAGACCCAGTACTTC; CDR3aa: CSARGGPLETQYF
j_gene: TRBJ2-5; abundance: few; v_gene: TRBV6-2/TRBV6-3; d_gene: -; CDR3nt: TGTGCCAGTCAGGGAGAGACCCAGTACTTC; CDR3aa: CASQGETQYF
j_gene: TRBJ2-3; abundance: few; v_gene: TRBV20-1; d_gene: -; CDR3nt: TGCAGTGCTAGAGAGGGGGCCCTCACAGATACGCAGTATTTT; CDR3aa: CSAREGALTDTQYF
j_gene: TRBJ1-1; abundance: few; v_gene: TRBV9; d_gene: -; CDR3nt: TGTGCCAGCAGCGTAGTGGTAGGGAACACTGAAGCTTTCTTT; CDR3aa: CASSVVVGNTEAFF
j_gene: TRBJ1-1; abundance: -; v_gene: TRBV29-1; d_gene: -; CDR3nt: TGCAGCGTTGAAGAGAACACTGAAGCTTTCTTT; CDR3aa: CSVEENTEAFF
j_gene: TRBJ2-1; abundance: few; v_gene: TRBV7-3; d_gene: -; CDR3nt: TGTGCCAGCAGCTTAACTGTCCAGACCCCCTACAATGAGCAGTTCTTC; CDR3aa: CASSLTVQTPYNEQFF
j_gene: TRBJ1-2; abundance: -; v_gene: TRBV29-1; d_gene: TRBD1; CDR3nt: TGCAGCGTTGCGGACAGGGGAGGCTACACCTTC; CDR3aa: CSVADRGGYTF
j_gene: TRBJ1-1; abundance: many; v_gene: TRBV20-1; d_gene: -; CDR3nt: TGCAGTGCTAGAACCAGGGAAGGGGTGAACACTGAAGCTTTCTTT; CDR3aa: CSARTREGVNTEAFF
j_gene: TRBJ1-1; abundance: many; v_gene: TRBV12-5; d_gene: -; CDR3nt: TGTGCTAGTGGTTTGCAGGGGACCTCCACTGAAGCTTTCTTT; CDR3aa: CASGLQGTSTEAFF
j_gene: TRBJ1-2; abundance: -; v_gene: TRBV12-3/TRBV12-4; d_gene: -; CDR3nt: TGTGCCAGCAGCGAGACTCCCACAGGGACCTATGGCTACACCTTC; CDR3aa: CASSETPTGTYGYTF
j_gene: TRBJ2-3; abundance: -; v_gene: TRBV4-1; d_gene: -; CDR3nt: TGCGCCAGCAGCCAAGATGGGGTCGGCAGGAGCACAGATACGCAGTATTTT; CDR3aa: CASSQDGVGRSTDTQYF